These 21 T cell receptor beta chains originate from one sample sequenced in a study of resident and recirculating memory T cells in vitiligo. Using immunoSEQ multiplex PCR, the repertoire was profiled, and TCRdb retains in-frame clones only, with some absent. The sample lists more than 65,000 clones, roughly 92% occurring once. The sample was blood. Source of these receptors: a male donor with vitiligo.

V usage is TRBV19 and J usage is TRBJ2-2; D is undetermined. This CDR3 is built from 12 residues. Trimming pared 5 bases from V and 6 bases from J, leaving 7 bases between. CDR1 and CDR2 (germline): LNHDA, SQIVND (reference sequence). The CDR3 reads CASSPLAGELFF. The CDR3 region has the DNA TGTGCCAGTAGTCCCCTAGCCGGGGAGCTGTTTTTT.

This sequence joins TRBV9 and TRBJ1-1, with 8 positions matching TRBD1. CDR1 is SGDLS, CDR2 YYNGEE, per germline. The CDR3 sequence is 14 residues long. V lost 4 bases to trimming and J lost 4 bases; unmatched junction nucleotides: 6. CDR3 in DNA: TGTGCCAGCAGCCCCAGGGGGCTGGGCACTGAAGCTTTCTTT. Translated, it gives CASSPRGLGTEAFF.

The CDR3 DNA reads as TGTGCCAGCAGCAAACAGGGGGATGAGCAGTTCTTC. It is translated as CASSKQGDEQFF. The chain couples TRBV9 to TRBJ2-1, with 8 positions matching TRBD1. The CDR3 runs 12 residues. In germline, CDR1 is SGDLS, CDR2 YYNGEE. Trimming took 4 bases from V and 8 from J; bases not matched to a gene: 2. Full variable domain (remainder filled in from reference TRBV9 and TRBJ2-1): DSGVTQTPKHLITATGQRVTLRCSPRSGDLSVYWYQQSLDQGLQFLIQYYNGEERAKGNILERFSAQQFPDLHSELNLSSLELGDSALYFCASSKQGDEQFFGPGTRLTVL.

The rearrangement links TRBV5-1 to TRBJ1-5, with 9 bases identical to TRBD1. Germline trimming cut 4 bases from V and 1 base from J; bases unmatched to any gene: 3. CDR3 size: 15 residues. Germline CDR1 SGHRS, CDR2 YFSETQ. Written as DNA, the CDR3 is TGCGCCAGCAGCCCTGGACAGGGGAGCAATCAGCCCCAGCATTTT. It yields the protein CASSPGQGSNQPQHF.

V is TRBV7-2 and J is TRBJ2-7, with TRBD1 matching 9 bases. CDR3 length: 15 residues. Germline V gene lookup returns CDR1 SGHTA and CDR2 FQGNSA. J was trimmed by 6 bases and V by 5 bases; bases with no gene match: 11. CDR3 sequence (DNA): TGTGCCAGCAGCGGAACCGGGACAGGGACGTCCGAGCAGTACTTC. Its translation: CASSGTGTGTSEQYF.

The chain uses TRBV2 and TRBJ2-3; 7 nucleotides match TRBD1. The CDR3 sequence is 15 residues long. Losses at the gene ends were 5 bases for V and 0 bases for J; bases not matched to a gene: 5. Germline-derived CDR1 and CDR2 are SNHLY and FYNNEI. Written as DNA, the CDR3 is TGTGCCAGCAGTAAACAGGGGTCCAGCACAGATACGCAGTATTTT. Protein: CASSKQGSSTDTQYF.

The chain combines TRBV5-1 with TRBJ1-3, with 7 nucleotides matching TRBD1. The CDR3 is made up of 17 amino acids. Unmatched junction bases numbered 11, after V lost 4 bases and J lost 1 base. Germline CDR1 SGHRS, CDR2 YFSETQ. CDR3 sequence reads: CASSVEGQLDSGNTIYF. In DNA form, the CDR3 reads TGCGCCAGCAGCGTAGAGGGACAGTTGGATTCTGGAAACACCATATATTTT.

The CDR3 region has the DNA TGTGCCAGCAGCTTAGTGGAAGGGAGTTCACCCCTCCACTTT. Its translation: CASSLVEGSSPLHF. The chain is built from TRBV7-2 and TRBJ1-6; no firm D call. In germline, CDR1 is SGHTA, CDR2 FQGNSA. Trimming took off 1 base at V and 9 bases at J, with 10 bases between the two ends. The length of the CDR3 is 14 residues.

The chain recombines TRBV18 with TRBJ2-7, with a possible D match to TRBD1 (6 bases). Trimming cost V 6 bases and J 2 bases, with 14 bases left between them. The germline gives CDR1 KGHSH, CDR2 LQKENI. This CDR3 is built from 14 residues. CDR3 DNA sequence: TGTGCCAGCTCCTCACAGGGAGATACCTACGAGCAGTACTTC. Its translation: CASSSQGDTYEQYF.

This chain joins TRBV6-5 and TRBJ2-7, with a possible D match to TRBD1 (5 bases). V was pared by 6 bases and J by 6 bases, with 9 bases between. The CDR3 runs to 11 residues. Germline CDR1 is MNHEY and CDR2 is SVGAGI. CDR3 region: CASRQGSEQYF. CDR3 coding DNA: TGTGCCAGCAGGCAGGGTAGCGAGCAGTACTTC.

DNA of the CDR3: TGTGCCACCTCTCTCGGGGACAGGGTTTTGCTATCCGGGGCCAACGTCCTGACTTTC. Protein: CATSLGDRVLLSGANVLTF. The chain couples TRBV19 to TRBJ2-6; 9 positions match TRBD1. Germline loops: CDR1 LNHDA, CDR2 SQIVND (reference sequence). The CDR3 runs to 19 residues. V lost 10 bases to trimming and J lost 4 bases; unmatched junction nucleotides: 20.

V and J are TRBV4-3 and TRBJ1-2; 11 positions match TRBD1. Germline V gene lookup returns CDR1 LGHNA and CDR2 YSLEER. With V trimmed by 0 bases and J by 4 bases, 4 bases remained unmatched. The length of the CDR3 is 16 residues. CDR3 amino acids: CASSQDRGQGAYGYTF. CDR3 coding DNA: TGCGCCAGCAGCCAAGACCGAGGACAGGGGGCCTATGGCTACACCTTC.

This clone was recorded only once. J is TRBJ2-7 and V is TRBV5-6; a possible D gene is TRBD2 (5 bases). The CDR3 is 13 residues long. V was trimmed by 1 base and J by 6 bases, leaving 11 bases between them. Germline values: CDR1 SGHDT, CDR2 YYEEEE. This chain's CDR3 is CASSLKVGSEQYF. The CDR3 DNA reads TGTGCCAGCAGCTTGAAGGTAGGGAGCGAGCAGTACTTC.

The chain couples TRBV5-4 to TRBJ2-3, with D unclear. The CDR3 runs 13 residues. In germline, CDR1 is SGHNT, CDR2 YYREEE (reference sequence). The V end lost 4 bases, the J end lost 5 bases, and 11 bases lay between the germline ends. The CDR3, as DNA: TGTGCCAGCAGCGTCGGAGACCAAGATACGCAGTATTTT. It encodes CASSVGDQDTQYF.

DNA of the CDR3: TGTGCCAGCAGTTTTCCAGGCTCTGGAAACACCATATATTTT. This codes for CASSFPGSGNTIYF. The chain is built from TRBV28 and TRBJ1-3; D is uncertain. Germline V gene sequence: CDR1 MDHEN, CDR2 SYDVKM. The CDR3 is 14 amino acids. Deletions cut 3 bases from V and 0 bases from J, with 6 bases between.

The genes are TRBV9 and TRBJ2-1, with TRBD2 identical over 8 bases. CDR3 length: 16 amino acids. Germline CDR1 SGDLS, CDR2 YYNGEE. The V and J ends lost 2 bases and 0 bases, in that order; junction bases with no gene match: 4. For the CDR3, the DNA is TGTGCCAGCAGCGTCCTTGGGACTAGCTCCTACAATGAGCAGTTCTTC. Translating it yields CASSVLGTSSYNEQFF.

The J gene is TRBJ1-4, the V gene TRBV4-3, with D possibly matching TRBD1 (6 bases). In germline, CDR1 is LGHNA, CDR2 YSLEER. Trimming removed 0 bases from V and 7 bases from J, with 21 bases in between. The CDR3 is 18 amino acids. This CDR3 is CASSQDRGGVSVGEKLFF. As DNA, the CDR3 is TGCGCCAGCAGCCAAGATCGTGGGGGCGTTTCAGTCGGTGAAAAACTGTTTTTT.

V and J are TRBV29-1 and TRBJ2-1; 14 nucleotides agree with TRBD2. The CDR3 has 18 amino acids. Germline V gene lookup returns CDR1 SQVTM and CDR2 ANQGSEA. The V gene end was trimmed by 6 bases and the J gene end by 4 bases; junction bases not matched to a gene: 14. CDR3 coding DNA: TGCAGCGTCCGAAGACTAGCGGGGGGGCAAACTCTGTACAATGAGCAGTTCTTC. It encodes CSVRRLAGGQTLYNEQFF.

This clone was counted between two and nine times. The J gene is TRBJ1-2, the V gene TRBV6-1, with no clear D. CDR1 is MNHNS and CDR2 is SASEGT in the germline V gene. The CDR3 covers 12 residues. Trimming stripped 7 bases from V and 4 bases from J, with 10 bases between. Here the CDR3 reads CASITGSYGYTF. Written as DNA, the CDR3 is TGTGCCAGCATTACCGGGTCCTATGGCTACACCTTC.

The rearrangement joins TRBV7-2 to TRBJ2-1, with 9 bases matching TRBD2. The CDR3 has 16 residues. V gave up 2 bases and J gave up 7 bases; unmatched junction bases: 9. Germline V gene lookup returns CDR1 SGHTA and CDR2 FQGNSA. CDR3: CASSLSASGAGNEQFF. The CDR3, as DNA: TGTGCCAGCAGCTTATCCGCTAGCGGGGCGGGGAATGAGCAGTTCTTC.

This chain uses TRBV7-2 with TRBJ1-4; D call uncertain. Germline V gene data show CDR1 as SGHTA and CDR2 as FQGNSA. Trimming took 1 base from V and 0 from J, leaving 15 bases between them. This CDR3 spans 18 amino acids. CDR3 sequence: CASSLGADSLATNEKLFF. For the CDR3, the DNA is TGTGCCAGCAGCTTAGGCGCGGACTCTTTGGCAACTAATGAAAAACTGTTTTTT.